The 2 T cell receptor beta chains below were found in one sample sequenced in a study of read filtering for tumor transcriptome and immune sequencing. Molecular barcoded adaptors covering alpha/delta and beta/gamma chains were used on roughly 400 ng RNA. TCRdb re-derived calls from the reads in MiXCR, one entry per CDR3 protein. The repertoire holds around 130,000 distinct CDR3 sequences, with under 15% as singletons. The sequenced sample consisted of a population of CD138-negative cells sorted from bone marrow. These receptors came from a donor at least 40 years old with multiple myeloma.

This clonotype was counted many times. The gene calls are TRBV23-1 and TRBJ2-1, with 15 bases identical to TRBD2. TRBV23-1 is noted as an ORF with a role that remains uncertain. The CDR3 is 20 amino acids. Germline trimming cut 0 bases from V and 0 bases from J; bases unmatched to any gene: 6. The CDR3 region is CASSQSGGLAGGSSYNEQFF. CDR3 bases: TGCGCCAGCAGTCAATCAGGAGGACTAGCGGGAGGGAGCTCCTACAATGAGCAGTTCTTC.

Note on this clonotype: A read error is possible here, since a much larger clone lies one base away. J is TRBJ2-1 and V is TRBV18; 12 nucleotides align to TRBD2. Germline values: CDR1 KGHSH, CDR2 LQKENI. V lost 1 base to trimming and J lost 7 bases; unmatched junction nucleotides: 5. The CDR3 length is 16 residues. The CDR3 coding sequence is TGTGCCAGCTCACCACTGGGACTAGCGGGCTTTAATGAGCAGTTCTTC. Translated: CASSPLGLAGFNEQFF.